This T cell receptor (beta chain) comes out of a study of response to subunit inactivated influenza vaccine. TCRdb ran MiXCR on the RT-PCR reads and lists one entry per CDR3 protein. Among hundreds of thousands of distinct CDR3 sequences, approximately 13% were seen once, and the ten largest hold 6% to 7%. General study points: Authors suggested few new T cells are recruited by each seasonal influenza vaccination.

As to this clonotype: Antigen specificity is unknown.

The material was PBMCs from blood, obtained roughly 2 weeks before vaccination. The clonotype originates from a man aged 50-60 years who received an inactivated influenza vaccine.

The CDR3 sequence: CASSQDTGLAGAGMETQYF. For the CDR3, the DNA is TGCGCCAGCAGCCAAGATACAGGACTAGCGGGGGCCGGCATGGAGACCCAGTACTTC. The chain is built from TRBV4-1 and TRBJ2-5, with 13 bases aligning to TRBD2. After removal of 0 bases from V and 5 bases from J, the junction contained 12 bases not matched to a gene. This CDR3 has 19 residues. CDR1 is MGHRA and CDR2 is YSYEKL in the germline V gene.